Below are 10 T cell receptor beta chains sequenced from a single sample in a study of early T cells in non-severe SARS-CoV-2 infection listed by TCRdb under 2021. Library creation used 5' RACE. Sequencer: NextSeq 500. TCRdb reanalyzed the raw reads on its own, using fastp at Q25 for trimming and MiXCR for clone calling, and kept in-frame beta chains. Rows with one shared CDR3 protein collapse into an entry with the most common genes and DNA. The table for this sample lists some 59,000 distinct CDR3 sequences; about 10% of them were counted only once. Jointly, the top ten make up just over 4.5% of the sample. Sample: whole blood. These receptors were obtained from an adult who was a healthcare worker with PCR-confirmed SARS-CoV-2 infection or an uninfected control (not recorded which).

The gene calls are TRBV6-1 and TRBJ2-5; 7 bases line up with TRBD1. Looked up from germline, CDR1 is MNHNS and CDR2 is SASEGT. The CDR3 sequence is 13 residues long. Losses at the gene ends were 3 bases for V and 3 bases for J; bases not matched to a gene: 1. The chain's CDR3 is CASSDDREETQYF. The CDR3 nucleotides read TGTGCCAGCAGTGATGACAGGGAAGAGACCCAGTACTTC.

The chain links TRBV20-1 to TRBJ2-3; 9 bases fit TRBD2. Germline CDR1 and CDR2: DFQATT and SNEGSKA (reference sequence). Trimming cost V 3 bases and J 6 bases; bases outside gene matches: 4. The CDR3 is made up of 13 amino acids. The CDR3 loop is CSARGTSWDTQYF. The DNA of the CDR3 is TGCAGTGCTAGGGGGACTAGCTGGGATACGCAGTATTTT.

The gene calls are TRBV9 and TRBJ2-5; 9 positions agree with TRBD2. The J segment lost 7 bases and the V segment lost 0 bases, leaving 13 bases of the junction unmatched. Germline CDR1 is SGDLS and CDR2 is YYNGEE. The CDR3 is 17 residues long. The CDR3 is CASSVDPSGAALVTQYF. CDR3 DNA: TGTGCCAGCAGCGTAGATCCTAGCGGGGCAGCGCTGGTGACCCAGTACTTC.

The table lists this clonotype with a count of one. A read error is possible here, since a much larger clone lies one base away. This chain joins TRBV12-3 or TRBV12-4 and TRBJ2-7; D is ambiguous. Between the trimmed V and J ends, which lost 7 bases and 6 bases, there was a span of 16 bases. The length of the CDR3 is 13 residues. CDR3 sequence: CASTLAISSEQYF. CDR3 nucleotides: TGTGCCAGCACCCTCGCCATCAGTTCCGAGCAGTACTTC.

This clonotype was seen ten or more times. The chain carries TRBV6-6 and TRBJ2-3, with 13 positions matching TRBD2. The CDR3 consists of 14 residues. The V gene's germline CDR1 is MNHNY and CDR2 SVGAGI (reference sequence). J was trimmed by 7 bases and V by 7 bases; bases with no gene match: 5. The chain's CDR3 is CASIPGLAGNTQYF. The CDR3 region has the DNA TGTGCCAGCATCCCGGGACTAGCGGGGAATACGCAGTATTTT.

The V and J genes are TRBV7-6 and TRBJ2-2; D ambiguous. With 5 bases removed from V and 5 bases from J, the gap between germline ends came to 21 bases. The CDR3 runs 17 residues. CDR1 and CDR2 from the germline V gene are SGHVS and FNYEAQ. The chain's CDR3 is CASSPHTASPRTGELFF. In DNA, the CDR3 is TGTGCCAGCAGCCCCCACACGGCATCCCCAAGAACCGGGGAGCTGTTTTTT.

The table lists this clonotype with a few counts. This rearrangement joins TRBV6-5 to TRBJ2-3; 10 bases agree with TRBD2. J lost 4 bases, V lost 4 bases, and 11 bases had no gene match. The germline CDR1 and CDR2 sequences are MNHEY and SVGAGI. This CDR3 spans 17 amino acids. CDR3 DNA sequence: TGTGCCAGCAGTTTTTTTCCTAGCGGGAGTGGCGCAGATACGCAGTATTTT. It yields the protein CASSFFPSGSGADTQYF.

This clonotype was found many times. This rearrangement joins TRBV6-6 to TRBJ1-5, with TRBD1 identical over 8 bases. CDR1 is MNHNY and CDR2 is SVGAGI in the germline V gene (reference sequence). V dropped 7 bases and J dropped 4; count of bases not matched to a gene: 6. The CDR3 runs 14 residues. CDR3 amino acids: CASKATGVNQPQHF. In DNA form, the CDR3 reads TGTGCCAGCAAGGCGACAGGGGTGAATCAGCCCCAGCATTTT.

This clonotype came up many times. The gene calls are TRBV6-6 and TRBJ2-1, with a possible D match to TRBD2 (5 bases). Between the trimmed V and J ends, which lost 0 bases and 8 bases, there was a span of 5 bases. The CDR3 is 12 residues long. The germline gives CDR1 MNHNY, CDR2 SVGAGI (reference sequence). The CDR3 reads CASSYSRDEQFF. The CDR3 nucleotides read TGTGCCAGCAGTTACTCGAGGGATGAGCAGTTCTTC.

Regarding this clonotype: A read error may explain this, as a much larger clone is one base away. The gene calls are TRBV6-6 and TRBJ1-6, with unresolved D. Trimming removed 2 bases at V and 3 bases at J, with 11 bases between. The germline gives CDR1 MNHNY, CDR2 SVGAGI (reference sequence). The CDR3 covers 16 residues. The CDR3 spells CASSYRLGNYNSPLHF. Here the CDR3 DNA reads TGTGCCAGCAGTTACAGACTGGGGAACTATAATTCACCCCTCCACTTT.